This T cell receptor beta chain is drawn from a study of blood T cells in healthy people across ages. Germline lookup yields CDR1 SGHTA and CDR2 FQGTGA. V gave up 5 bases and J gave up 4 bases; unmatched junction bases: 15. This CDR3 has 18 amino acids. Alongside a J-beta primer mix, a sample-barcoded 5' primer served in a second PCR lasting about 6 to 11 cycles. Unique molecular identifiers of 12 random nucleotides labeled each cDNA. TCRdb re-called the 5' RACE reads through MiXCR, storing one row per CDR3 protein. In the table there are 790,000 or so distinct CDR3 sequences, around half of which are singletons. This clonotype showed up many times.

The chain employs TRBV7-3 and TRBJ2-3; the match to TRBD2 covers 10 bases. The TCR was taken from a man aged 80 or over in good health. The sample was blood. In DNA form, the CDR3 reads TGTGCCAGCAGCACCAACCCCCCCGGTCTAGCGGGAGCAGATACGCAGTATTTT. Its translation is CASSTNPPGLAGADTQYF.